This is a list of T cell receptor beta chains from one sample in a study of early T cells in non-severe SARS-CoV-2 infection. TCRdb reprocessed the 5' RACE reads via MiXCR and lists one record per CDR3 protein. Seen here are 65,000 to 80,000 distinct CDR3 sequences, about 11% observed once, and the top ten hold about 4.8%. Sequencing was performed on whole blood. Receptors were obtained from an adult who was a healthcare worker with PCR-confirmed SARS-CoV-2 infection or an uninfected control (not recorded which). Both conserved end residues are part of each CDR3. The D gene is left open where the match is weak. Size is stated for part of the rows, as once, few or many counts, or as a class when the clone is expanded.

J: TRBJ1-1; D: NA; size: many; V: TRBV6-6; CDR3: CASSIVKGTEAFF; DNA: TGTGCCAGCAGTATCGTGAAAGGGACTGAAGCTTTCTTT
J: TRBJ2-5; D: NA; size: NA; V: TRBV12-3/TRBV12-4; CDR3: CASSFLAPVQETQYF; DNA: TGTGCCAGCAGTTTTTTGGCGCCGGTCCAAGAGACCCAGTACTTC
J: TRBJ1-1; D: NA; size: few; V: TRBV12-5; CDR3: CASGLEDTNTEAFF; DNA: TGTGCTAGTGGTTTGGAGGACACGAACACTGAAGCTTTCTTT
J: TRBJ2-3; D: NA; size: many; V: TRBV11-2; CDR3: CASSALGITDTQYF; DNA: TGTGCCAGCAGCGCCCTGGGGATCACAGATACGCAGTATTTT
J: TRBJ2-6; D: TRBD1; size: many; V: TRBV7-7; CDR3: CAIDRGSGGANVLTF; DNA: TGTGCCATCGACAGGGGATCGGGAGGGGCCAACGTCCTGACTTTC
J: TRBJ1-2; D: NA; size: many; V: TRBV18; CDR3: CASSPPLVQGAYGYTF; DNA: TGTGCCAGCTCACCACCGTTGGTCCAAGGGGCCTATGGCTACACCTTC
J: TRBJ2-7; D: TRBD1; size: many; V: TRBV7-8; CDR3: CASSTPRTGRPYEQYF; DNA: TGTGCCAGCAGCACGCCTCGGACAGGGCGCCCCTACGAGCAGTACTTC
J: TRBJ2-1; D: NA; size: NA; V: TRBV7-2; CDR3: CASSSWTPPEQFF; DNA: TGTGCCAGCAGCTCCTGGACCCCCCCTGAGCAGTTCTTC
J: TRBJ1-5; D: NA; size: many; V: TRBV5-1; CDR3: CASSLEGYSNQPQHF; DNA: TGCGCCAGCAGCTTGGAAGGCTATAGCAATCAGCCCCAGCATTTT
J: TRBJ1-2; D: NA; size: NA; V: TRBV13; CDR3: CASSFRIRQLNYGYTF; DNA: TGTGCCAGCAGCTTTCGGATAAGGCAGCTAAACTATGGCTACACCTTC
J: TRBJ2-1; D: NA; size: few; V: TRBV7-8; CDR3: CASSFPGGEQFF; DNA: TGTGCCAGCAGCTTCCCCGGGGGCGAGCAGTTCTTC
J: TRBJ1-3; D: NA; size: NA; V: TRBV29-1; CDR3: CSVDPLTANSGNTIYF; DNA: TGCAGCGTTGATCCCCTGACAGCAAACTCTGGAAACACCATATATTTT
J: TRBJ2-7; D: NA; size: once; V: TRBV10-3; CDR3: CAISESTGSHEQYF; DNA: TGTGCCATCAGTGAGTCAACGGGGTCCCACGAGCAGTACTTC
J: TRBJ2-7; D: NA; size: many; V: TRBV11-2; CDR3: CASSPGQLDEQYF; DNA: TGTGCCAGCAGCCCCGGGCAGCTCGACGAGCAGTACTTC
J: TRBJ2-3; D: NA; size: few; V: TRBV27; CDR3: CASSWDGRVPTDTQYF; DNA: TGTGCCAGCAGTTGGGATGGGCGGGTACCCACAGATACGCAGTATTTT
J: TRBJ2-3; D: TRBD2; size: many; V: TRBV11-2; CDR3: CASSPRGGGGVDTQYF; DNA: TGTGCCAGCAGCCCCCGGGGCGGGGGGGGAGTTGATACGCAGTATTTT
J: TRBJ2-7; D: TRBD2; size: few; V: TRBV7-2; CDR3: CASSLALGLGVEQYF; DNA: TGTGCCAGCAGCTTAGCTCTCGGACTAGGGGTCGAGCAGTACTTC
J: TRBJ1-6; D: NA; size: NA; V: TRBV6-5; CDR3: CASSYSAPGNSPLHF; DNA: TGTGCCAGCAGTTACTCAGCTCCGGGGAATTCACCCCTCCACTTT
J: TRBJ1-6; D: NA; size: many; V: TRBV4-1; CDR3: CASSQDRQGSKKNSPLHF; DNA: TGCGCCAGCAGCCAAGATCGGCAGGGGTCAAAAAAAAATTCACCCCTCCACTTT
J: TRBJ2-3; D: TRBD1; size: NA; V: TRBV7-9; CDR3: CASSYLTGTGTDTQYF; DNA: TGTGCCAGCAGCTACCTGACAGGGACGGGCACAGATACGCAGTATTTT
J: TRBJ1-1; D: NA; size: many; V: TRBV5-1; CDR3: CASSPGMNTEAFF; DNA: TGCGCCAGCAGTCCTGGAATGAACACTGAAGCTTTCTTT
J: TRBJ2-3; D: NA; size: many; V: TRBV29-1; CDR3: CSSGGGTSTDTQYF; DNA: TGCAGCTCCGGAGGGGGTACTAGCACAGATACGCAGTATTTT
J: TRBJ2-7; D: NA; size: NA; V: TRBV6-5; CDR3: CASSYYAGSSYEQYF; DNA: TGTGCCAGCAGTTACTACGCAGGCAGCTCCTACGAGCAGTACTTC
J: TRBJ2-1; D: TRBD2; size: NA; V: TRBV10-3; CDR3: CAISASGGASNEQFF; DNA: TGTGCCATCAGTGCTAGCGGGGGGGCCTCCAATGAGCAGTTCTTC
J: TRBJ2-2; D: TRBD2; size: few; V: TRBV20-1; CDR3: CSASGLADPFANTGELFF; DNA: TGCAGTGCTAGCGGCCTAGCGGACCCCTTCGCGAACACCGGGGAGCTGTTTTTT
J: TRBJ1-5; D: NA; size: many; V: TRBV5-1; CDR3: CASSLELGVSSNQPQHF; DNA: TGCGCCAGCAGCTTGGAATTGGGGGTGTCAAGCAATCAGCCCCAGCATTTT
J: TRBJ2-5; D: NA; size: many; V: TRBV6-2/TRBV6-3; CDR3: CASSHPQGGQETQYF; DNA: TGTGCCAGCAGCCACCCCCAGGGAGGCCAAGAGACCCAGTACTTC
J: TRBJ2-2; D: NA; size: many; V: TRBV5-1; CDR3: CASSSDGELFF; DNA: TGCGCCAGCAGCTCGGATGGGGAGCTGTTTTTT
J: TRBJ1-2; D: NA; size: few; V: TRBV12-3/TRBV12-4; CDR3: CASSPSGQRGYTF; DNA: TGTGCCAGCAGTCCATCTGGACAGCGCGGCTACACCTTC
J: TRBJ2-1; D: NA; size: many; V: TRBV29-1; CDR3: CSVDSAQGLYEQFF; DNA: TGCAGCGTCGACTCAGCACAGGGTCTCTATGAGCAGTTCTTC
J: TRBJ2-3; D: TRBD2; size: many; V: TRBV27; CDR3: CASSLLGLAVDTQYF; DNA: TGTGCCAGCAGTTTATTGGGACTAGCGGTAGATACGCAGTATTTT
J: TRBJ2-3; D: TRBD1; size: NA; V: TRBV20-1; CDR3: CSAQTGGDSDTQYF; DNA: TGCAGTGCTCAAACAGGGGGCGATTCAGATACGCAGTATTTT
J: TRBJ1-4; D: NA; size: few; V: TRBV6-5; CDR3: CASRAEKTEKLFF; DNA: TGTGCCAGCAGGGCAGAGAAGACCGAAAAACTGTTTTTT
J: TRBJ2-1; D: TRBD1; size: NA; V: TRBV7-3; CDR3: CASSATGGYNEQFF; DNA: TGTGCCAGCAGCGCGACAGGGGGCTACAATGAGCAGTTCTTC
J: TRBJ2-3; D: NA; size: NA; V: TRBV18; CDR3: CASSPPPTAPNTLYF; DNA: TGTGCCAGCTCACCACCGCCTACAGCGCCTAATACGCTGTATTTT
J: TRBJ1-1; D: TRBD1; size: few; V: TRBV29-1; CDR3: CSALLDRVPGSNTEAFF; DNA: TGCAGCGCGTTACTGGACAGGGTGCCGGGCTCCAACACTGAAGCTTTCTTT
J: TRBJ1-6; D: NA; size: many; V: TRBV7-2; CDR3: CASSLATNSPLHF; DNA: TGTGCCAGCAGCTTAGCGACCAATTCACCCCTCCACTTT
J: TRBJ1-1; D: NA; size: NA; V: TRBV9; CDR3: CASSVGKRNTEAFF; DNA: TGTGCCAGCAGCGTAGGGAAACGAAACACTGAAGCTTTCTTT
J: TRBJ1-2; D: NA; size: many; V: TRBV3-1; CDR3: CASSQNSVLNYGYTF; DNA: TGTGCCAGCAGCCAAAATTCCGTCCTTAACTATGGCTACACCTTC
J: TRBJ1-5; D: NA; size: many; V: TRBV6-5; CDR3: CASSYSGLGNQPQHF; DNA: TGTGCCAGCAGTTACTCAGGTTTAGGAAACCAGCCCCAGCATTTT
J: TRBJ1-1; D: TRBD1; size: few; V: TRBV14; CDR3: CASSQTTGDTEAFF; DNA: TGTGCCAGCAGCCAAACTACAGGGGACACTGAAGCTTTCTTT
J: TRBJ2-1; D: NA; size: few; V: TRBV12-3/TRBV12-4; CDR3: CASSRDRQGEQFF; DNA: TGTGCCAGCAGCCGCGACAGGCAGGGTGAGCAGTTCTTC
J: TRBJ2-1; D: NA; size: many; V: TRBV10-3; CDR3: CAISVLPPREAEQFF; DNA: TGTGCCATCAGTGTCCTACCCCCGAGGGAGGCTGAGCAGTTCTTC
J: TRBJ2-1; D: TRBD1; size: many; V: TRBV7-8; CDR3: CASSPDRSSYNEQFF; DNA: TGTGCCAGCAGCCCGGACAGGAGCTCCTACAATGAGCAGTTCTTC
J: TRBJ1-2; D: NA; size: many; V: TRBV5-1; CDR3: CASSLFGGADYGYTF; DNA: TGCGCCAGCAGCTTGTTCGGGGGCGCGGACTATGGCTACACCTTC
J: TRBJ2-3; D: TRBD2; size: many; V: TRBV20-1; CDR3: CSAATAGGASTDTQYF; DNA: TGCAGTGCCGCTACAGCGGGGGGGGCTAGCACAGATACGCAGTATTTT
J: TRBJ2-3; D: TRBD1; size: NA; V: TRBV29-1; CDR3: CSVGGQGNTDTQYF; DNA: TGCAGCGTTGGTGGACAGGGGAACACAGATACGCAGTATTTT
J: TRBJ1-4; D: NA; size: few; V: TRBV29-1; CDR3: CSAGSTNEKLFF; DNA: TGCAGCGCAGGTTCAACTAATGAAAAACTGTTTTTT
J: TRBJ2-1; D: TRBD2; size: NA; V: TRBV12-3/TRBV12-4; CDR3: CASTTSGGGGGNEQFF; DNA: TGTGCCAGCACCACCTCTGGGGGCGGGGGGGGCAATGAGCAGTTCTTC
J: TRBJ1-1; D: NA; size: many; V: TRBV30; CDR3: CAWSVSANTEAFF; DNA: TGTGCCTGGAGTGTGTCAGCGAACACTGAAGCTTTCTTT
J: TRBJ2-2; D: TRBD2; size: many; V: TRBV6-5; CDR3: CASSYGLAVNTGELFF; DNA: TGTGCCAGCAGTTACGGACTAGCGGTGAACACCGGGGAGCTGTTTTTT
J: TRBJ1-2; D: NA; size: many; V: TRBV7-9; CDR3: CASSRGSTDHGYTF; DNA: TGTGCCAGCAGCCGAGGGAGTACCGATCATGGCTACACCTTC
J: TRBJ2-3; D: NA; size: many; V: TRBV20-1; CDR3: CSARQRLYTGDLLTPSTDTQYF; DNA: TGCAGTGCTAGACAACGACTGTATACGGGGGATCTCCTCACCCCTAGCACAGATACGCAGTATTTT
J: TRBJ2-2; D: TRBD2; size: NA; V: TRBV11-2; CDR3: CASSFSGTSGELFF; DNA: TGTGCCAGCAGCTTCAGTGGGACTAGCGGGGAGCTGTTTTTT
J: TRBJ1-5; D: TRBD1; size: NA; V: TRBV4-1; CDR3: CASSQEGQGAQVQPQHF; DNA: TGCGCCAGCAGCCAAGAAGGACAGGGGGCTCAGGTTCAGCCCCAGCATTTC